This TCR beta chain was observed in a study of regulatory T cells in long-lasting Graves disease. Study-level information: Over 5 years of antithyroid drugs plus positive TSH receptor antibodies defined persistent Graves' disease.

Study-wide results and caveats: Those with persistent disease had in common more public clonotypes (about 2,500) than new patients (966). Segments TRBV28, TRBJ1-2 and TRBJ2-5 showed preferential usage in persistent disease.

Per germline, CDR1 SGHKS and CDR2 YYEKEE (reference sequence). This CDR3 spans 12 amino acids. V lost 0 bases, J lost 5 bases, and 6 bases lay in between. CDR3-region Arm-PCR and iRepertoire HTBI primers produced the TCR beta libraries. TCRdb re-analysed the multiplex PCR reads in MiXCR, keeping a single row per CDR3 protein. The repertoire holds around 400,000 distinct CDR3 sequences, with about 21% as singletons. This clonotype was counted between two and nine times. What it binds is unknown. Specified time point: persistent/refractory GD, antithyroid drugs over 5 years with positive TRAb. PBMC RNA served as the TCR library source.

Sample: peripheral blood mononuclear cells (PBMCs), taken when the disease was refractory, from a patient treated with antithyroid drugs. The chain has TRBV5-5 and TRBJ2-7, with D unclear. This sequence originates from a female donor with Graves disease. This CDR3 reads CASSLVSDEQYF. The CDR3 DNA reads TGTGCCAGCAGCTTGGTGAGTGACGAGCAGTACTTC.